A single sample gave rise to the 26 T cell receptor beta chains below, sequenced in a study of early T cells in non-severe SARS-CoV-2 infection. TCRdb redid the calling of the 5' RACE reads with MiXCR, one entry per CDR3 protein. This sample has some 80,000 distinct CDR3 sequences; approximately 5% occur once, and the top ten carry roughly 7.3%. The sample here was whole blood, taken at baseline. The receptors shown here come from an adult who was a healthcare worker with PCR-confirmed SARS-CoV-2 infection or an uninfected control (not recorded which).

The chain employs TRBV3-1 and TRBJ2-2; D perhaps matches TRBD2 (5 bases). Trimming took 3 bases from V and 6 from J, leaving 11 bases between them. Germline V gives CDR1 LGHDT, CDR2 YNNKEL (reference sequence). This CDR3 has 14 amino acids. The CDR3 spells CASSHPLRAGELFF. The CDR3 DNA follows: TGTGCCAGCAGCCATCCCTTGAGGGCCGGGGAGCTGTTTTTT.

This clonotype was counted between two and nine times. The chain recombines TRBV6-2 or TRBV6-3 with TRBJ1-1; D uncertain. Germline CDR1 reads MNHEY; CDR2 reads SVGEGT. The ends were cut back, 5 bases at V and 1 base at J, with 11 bases in the middle. This CDR3 is 14 amino acids long. This chain's CDR3 is CASSRREGNTEAFF. The CDR3 DNA is TGTGCCAGCAGTAGGAGGGAGGGGAACACTGAAGCTTTCTTT.

This clonotype was observed at least ten times. The chain couples TRBV12-3 or TRBV12-4 to TRBJ1-3; unclear D gene. The CDR3 is made up of 11 amino acids. Trimming stripped 3 bases from V and 8 bases from J, with 5 bases between. The CDR3 reads CASSFRDTIYF. CDR3 nucleotides: TGTGCCAGCAGTTTCCGGGACACCATATATTTT.

This clonotype has a count of ten or more. The rearrangement links TRBV5-1 to TRBJ2-3; TRBD2 matches at 14 bases. The CDR3 length is 18 residues. Trimming at V came to 2 bases and at J to 2 bases, leaving 7 bases not matched to a gene. CDR1 is SGHRS, CDR2 YFSETQ, per germline. The CDR3, as DNA: TGCGCCAGCAGCTTACGACTAGCGGGAGGGCCAACCACAGATACGCAGTATTTT. Protein: CASSLRLAGGPTTDTQYF. Full variable domain (remainder filled in from reference TRBV5-1 and TRBJ2-3): KAGVTQTPRYLIKTRGQQVTLSCSPISGHRSVSWYQQTPGQGLQFLFEYFSETQRNKGNFPGRFSGRQFSNSRSEMNVSTLELGDSALYLCASSLRLAGGPTTDTQYFGPGTRLTVL.

This clonotype was seen many times. The chain is built from TRBV12-3 or TRBV12-4 and TRBJ2-2, with D possibly TRBD1 on 6 matching bases. This CDR3 has 15 amino acids. Trimming removed 6 bases from V and 0 bases from J, with 11 bases in between. The CDR3, as DNA: TGTGCCAGCAGCTCAGGGGCACCGAACACCGGGGAGCTGTTTTTT. Translated, it gives CASSSGAPNTGELFF.

The chain is built from TRBV7-3 and TRBJ1-6, with D tentatively TRBD1 (5 bases). V lost 1 base and J lost 8, with 12 bases in between. Looked up from germline, CDR1 is SGHTA and CDR2 is FQGTGA. The CDR3 covers 15 residues. CDR3 nucleotide sequence: TGTGCCAGCAGCTTAATGGGGCAGGCGGATTCACCCCTCCACTTT. This encodes CASSLMGQADSPLHF. Full variable domain (remainder filled in from reference TRBV7-3 and TRBJ1-6): GAGVSQTPSNKVTEKGKYVELRCDPISGHTALYWYRQSLGQGPEFLIYFQGTGAADDSGLPNDRFFAVRPEGSVSTLKIQRTERGDSAVYLCASSLMGQADSPLHFGNGTRLTVT.

The table lists this clonotype with a few counts. The V call is TRBV2, the J call TRBJ2-7; D is undetermined. CDR3 size: 11 residues. Germline loops: CDR1 SNHLY, CDR2 FYNNEI. V lost 2 bases to trimming and J lost 5 bases, with 4 bases between them. The CDR3 loop is CASSEWDEQYF. The DNA for the CDR3 is TGTGCCAGCAGTGAATGGGACGAGCAGTACTTC.

V is TRBV6-6 and J is TRBJ2-1; 9 bases align to TRBD2. From germline, CDR1 is MNHNY and CDR2 SVGAGI (reference sequence). The J segment lost 7 bases and the V segment lost 0 bases, leaving 4 bases of the junction unmatched. This CDR3 comprises 15 residues. CDR3 nucleotide sequence: TGTGCCAGCAGTTACTCCCTAGCGGGAAAGAATGAGCAGTTCTTC. It specifies CASSYSLAGKNEQFF.

The chain employs TRBV28 and TRBJ1-1; unclear D gene. Germline V lookup: CDR1 MDHEN, CDR2 SYDVKM. Trimming stripped 1 base from V and 0 bases from J, with 9 bases between. The CDR3 length is 15 residues. CDR3 amino acids: CASSLSTDLNTEAFF. The CDR3 DNA is TGTGCCAGCAGTTTATCGACCGATTTGAACACTGAAGCTTTCTTT.

The chain uses TRBV11-2 and TRBJ2-3, with no clear D. CDR1 and CDR2 (germline): SGHAT, FQNNGV. This CDR3 has 12 residues. V was pared by 4 bases and J by 5 bases, with 7 bases between. The CDR3 bases are TGTGCCAGCAGCTACCTGGTAGATACGCAGTATTTT. It yields the protein CASSYLVDTQYF. The full variable domain, completed using reference TRBV11-2 and TRBJ2-3, is EAGVAQSPRYKIIEKRQSVAFWCNPISGHATLYWYQQILGQGPKLLIQFQNNGVVDDSQLPKDRFSAERLKGVDSTLKIQPAKLEDSAVYLCASSYLVDTQYFGPGTRLTVL.

In this sample, this clonotype turned up a few times. The chain employs TRBV7-9 and TRBJ2-3, with D maybe TRBD2 (6 bases). V lost 10 bases, J lost 6 bases, and 17 bases lay in between. This CDR3 has 13 amino acids. CDR1 SEHNR and CDR2 FQNEAQ come from the germline V gene (reference sequence). The CDR3 sequence: CANREEGRDTQYF. CDR3 coding DNA: TGTGCCAACAGAGAGGAGGGGCGTGATACGCAGTATTTT.

This clonotype was recorded at least ten times. This chain joins TRBV7-9 and TRBJ2-1, with D unresolved. With 1 base removed from V and 4 bases from J, the gap between germline ends came to 5 bases. Germline values: CDR1 SEHNR, CDR2 FQNEAQ (reference sequence). The length of the CDR3 is 13 residues. CDR3 sequence (DNA): TGTGCCAGCAGCTTAGTTTCTTACAATGAGCAGTTCTTC. Translating it yields CASSLVSYNEQFF.

This clonotype was counted ten times or more. The chain recombines TRBV5-6 with TRBJ1-1; D uncertain. Deletions cut 0 bases from V and 0 bases from J, with 12 bases between. CDR3 length equals 16 residues. Germline V gene sequence: CDR1 SGHDT, CDR2 YYEEEE. The CDR3 is CASSLGLRNMNTEAFF. In DNA, the CDR3 is TGTGCCAGCAGCTTGGGACTCAGAAACATGAACACTGAAGCTTTCTTT. The variable domain in full, with the rest retrieved from reference TRBV5-6 and TRBJ1-1, is DAGVTQSPTHLIKTRGQQVTLRCSPKSGHDTVSWYQQALGQGPQFIFQYYEEEERQRGNFPDRFSGHQFPNYSSELNVNALLLGDSALYLCASSLGLRNMNTEAFFGQGTRLTVV.

This clonotype has more than one count but fewer than ten. V gene TRBV6-5 combines with J gene TRBJ1-2; tentative D call: TRBD1 (6 bases). Germline CDR1 is MNHEY and CDR2 is SVGAGI. Deletions cut 6 bases from V and 4 bases from J, with 12 bases between. The CDR3 spans 13 residues. Here the CDR3 DNA reads TGTGCCAGCAGATTACAGGGAGGCTATGGCTACACCTTC. Translated: CASRLQGGYGYTF.

The chain carries TRBV12-3 or TRBV12-4 and TRBJ2-7; the D is unclear. The CDR3 runs 12 residues. V lost 8 bases to trimming and J lost 4 bases, with 12 bases between them. The CDR3 reads CASRRASYEQYF. CDR3 DNA sequence: TGTGCCAGCCGCCGGGCAAGTTACGAGCAGTACTTC.

This clonotype was found once. The chain employs TRBV12-3 or TRBV12-4 and TRBJ2-1; D possibly corresponds to TRBD1 (5 bases). CDR3 length: 14 amino acids. The V and J ends lost 3 bases and 9 bases respectively, with 15 bases between them. In DNA, the CDR3 is TGTGCCAGCAGTTTTTTAGGGGCGCAGGTTGAGCAGTTCTTC. As protein: CASSFLGAQVEQFF.

This clonotype was seen a few times. This chain joins TRBV20-1 and TRBJ2-3; D is ambiguous. The CDR3 contains 12 residues. V lost 6 bases, J lost 0 bases, and 7 bases lay in between. Germline V gene data show CDR1 as DFQATT and CDR2 as SNEGSKA (reference sequence). The CDR3 DNA reads as TGCAGTGCGGAGCAGAGCACAGATACGCAGTATTTT. Its protein is CSAEQSTDTQYF.

This clonotype was counted at least ten times. V and J are TRBV28 and TRBJ2-7; 7 bases map to TRBD2. Germline CDR1 and CDR2: MDHEN and SYDVKM. The junction had 6 bases not matched to a gene; V was cut back by 6 bases and J by 4 bases. CDR3 length: 13 residues. The CDR3 is CASRFAGEYEQYF. For the CDR3, the DNA is TGTGCCAGCAGGTTTGCGGGGGAGTACGAGCAGTACTTC.

This clonotype turned up a few times. The chain links TRBV7-9 to TRBJ2-7; 7 bases agree with TRBD2. This CDR3 comprises 13 residues. The germline CDR1 and CDR2 sequences are SEHNR and FQNEAQ (reference sequence). After removal of 4 bases from V and 3 bases from J, the junction contained 3 bases not matched to a gene. CDR3 in DNA: TGTGCCAGCAGCTCAACTAGCGTCTACGAGCAGTACTTC. Translation gives CASSSTSVYEQYF.

This clonotype was seen repeatedly, ten times or more. The J gene is TRBJ2-5, the V gene TRBV20-1; no firm D call. The germline V and J ends were trimmed by 7 bases and 1 base, with 10 bases remaining between them. CDR3 length equals 12 residues. Germline V gene data show CDR1 as DFQATT and CDR2 as SNEGSKA (reference sequence). The CDR3 protein is CSGLDIQETQYF. Written as DNA, the CDR3 is TGCAGTGGTCTGGATATCCAAGAGACCCAGTACTTC.

This clonotype was detected ten times or more. The V call is TRBV6-6, the J call TRBJ2-1; 7 nucleotides line up with TRBD2. The V gene's germline CDR1 is MNHNY and CDR2 SVGAGI (reference sequence). This CDR3 is built from 14 residues. V lost 8 bases to trimming and J lost 6 bases; unmatched junction nucleotides: 10. The CDR3 spells CASGFRLAGNEQFF. The CDR3, as DNA: TGTGCCAGCGGGTTCCGATTAGCGGGCAATGAGCAGTTCTTC.

The rearrangement links TRBV19 to TRBJ2-4, with D perhaps TRBD1 (6 bases). Germline CDR1 is LNHDA and CDR2 is SQIVND (reference sequence). V lost 11 bases and J 2 bases, leaving 13 bases between the germline ends. CDR3 size: 13 residues. CDR3 nucleotides: TGTGCCTCCGCGCAGGGGACCAAAAACATTCAGTACTTC. The encoded protein is CASAQGTKNIQYF.

This clonotype appeared a few times. The chain links TRBV9 to TRBJ2-3; D ambiguous. The CDR3 is made up of 11 amino acids. Trimming took off 6 bases at V and 1 base at J, with 3 bases between the two ends. CDR1 and CDR2 (germline): SGDLS, YYNGEE. The CDR3 spells CASKGTDTQYF. In nucleotides, the CDR3 is TGTGCCAGCAAGGGCACAGATACGCAGTATTTT.

This clonotype has a count of ten or more. The chain has TRBV9 and TRBJ1-1; TRBD1 might be the D (6 bases). V shed 0 bases and J shed 0 bases, with 12 bases lying between them. Germline V gives CDR1 SGDLS, CDR2 YYNGEE. The CDR3 extends over 16 amino acids. The CDR3 region has the DNA TGTGCCAGCAGCGTAGCGGGGGCCGGTTTGAACACTGAAGCTTTCTTT. This sequence encodes CASSVAGAGLNTEAFF.

This clonotype has a count of ten or more. This rearrangement joins TRBV7-6 to TRBJ2-7; D unclear. With 0 bases removed from V and 3 bases from J, the gap between germline ends came to 12 bases. The CDR3 runs to 15 residues. CDR1 and CDR2 from the germline V gene are SGHVS and FNYEAQ. The CDR3 protein is CASSLAPGPGYEQYF. CDR3 coding DNA: TGTGCCAGCAGCTTAGCTCCAGGCCCGGGCTACGAGCAGTACTTC.

This clonotype was counted at least ten times. The gene calls are TRBV18 and TRBJ1-5, with a tentative D call TRBD1 (6 bases). V lost 3 bases and J lost 4, with 7 bases in between. The CDR3 contains 13 residues. Germline CDR1 KGHSH, CDR2 LQKENI. The CDR3 DNA follows: TGTGCCAGCTCACCTACAGGGAATCAGCCCCAGCATTTT. It is translated as CASSPTGNQPQHF.